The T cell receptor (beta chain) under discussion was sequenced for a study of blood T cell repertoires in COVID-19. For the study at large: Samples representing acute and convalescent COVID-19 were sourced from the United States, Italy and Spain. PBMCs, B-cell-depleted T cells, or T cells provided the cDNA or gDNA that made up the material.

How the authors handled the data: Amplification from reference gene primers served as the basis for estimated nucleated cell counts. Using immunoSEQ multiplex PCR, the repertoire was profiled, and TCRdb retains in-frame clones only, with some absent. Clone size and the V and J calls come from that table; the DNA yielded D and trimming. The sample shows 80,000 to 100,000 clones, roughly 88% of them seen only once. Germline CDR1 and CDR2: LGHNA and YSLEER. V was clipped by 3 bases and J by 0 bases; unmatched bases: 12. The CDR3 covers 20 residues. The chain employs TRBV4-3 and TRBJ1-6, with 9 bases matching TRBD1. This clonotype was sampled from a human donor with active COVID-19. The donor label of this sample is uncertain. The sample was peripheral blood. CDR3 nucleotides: TGCGCCAGCAGCCAGGTAGACAGGGGGGCCTCGAGCTCCTATAATTCACCCCTCCACTTT. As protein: CASSQVDRGASSSYNSPLHF.